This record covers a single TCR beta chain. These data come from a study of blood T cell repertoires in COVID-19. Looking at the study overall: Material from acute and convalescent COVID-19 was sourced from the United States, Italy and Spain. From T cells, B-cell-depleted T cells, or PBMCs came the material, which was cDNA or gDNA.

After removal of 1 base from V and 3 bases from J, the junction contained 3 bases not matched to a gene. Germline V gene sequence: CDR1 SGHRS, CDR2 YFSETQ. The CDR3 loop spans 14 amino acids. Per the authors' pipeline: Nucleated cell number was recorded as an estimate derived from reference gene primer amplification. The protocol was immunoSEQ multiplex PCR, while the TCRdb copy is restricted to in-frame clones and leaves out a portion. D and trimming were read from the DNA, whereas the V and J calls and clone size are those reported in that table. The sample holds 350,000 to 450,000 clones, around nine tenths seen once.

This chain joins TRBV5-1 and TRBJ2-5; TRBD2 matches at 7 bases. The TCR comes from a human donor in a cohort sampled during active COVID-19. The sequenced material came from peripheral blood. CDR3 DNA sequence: TGCGCCAGCAGCTTGAGCGGGGACGAAGAGACCCAGTACTTC. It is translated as CASSLSGDEETQYF. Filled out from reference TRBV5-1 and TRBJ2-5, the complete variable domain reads KAGVTQTPRYLIKTRGQQVTLSCSPISGHRSVSWYQQTPGQGLQFLFEYFSETQRNKGNFPGRFSGRQFSNSRSEMNVSTLELGDSALYLCASSLSGDEETQYFGPGTRLLVL.